These 12 T cell receptor beta chains share one sample of origin, sequenced in a study of metastatic and nonmetastatic thyroid tumors. No patient received treatment before thyroid surgery. Via MiXCR, TCRdb re-called the PCR reads. Of roughly 83,000 clones listed, 15% were seen once; the top ten hold around 3.3%. The material sequenced was blood. The receptors here all came from a female donor with papillary thyroid cancer or a benign thyroid nodule (not recorded which). Some clones in this sample may be carry-over from other donors' samples.

Regarding this clone: Sequence at one end of the junction differs from germline and may be a read error. The V call is TRBV29-1, the J call TRBJ1-1; 7 positions match TRBD1. The CDR3 is made up of 12 amino acids. Germline-derived CDR1 and CDR2 are SQVTM and ANQGSEA. Here the CDR3 DNA reads TGCAGCGTTGAAGATCTAAGGACAGGAGAGGGGTTT. Amino acids: CSVEDLRTGEGF.

This clone was recorded a few times. The sample holds other DNA sequences that translate to the same CDR3. The chain has TRBV4-1 and TRBJ2-5; 10 positions match TRBD2. The V and J ends lost 8 bases and 5 bases, in that order; junction bases with no gene match: 11. The CDR3 length is 15 residues. Germline CDR1 is MGHRA and CDR2 is YSYEKL. The CDR3 region has the DNA TGCGCCAGCGGGAGCGGGGGGGCGTCTAGGGAGACCCAGTACTTC. Translating it yields CASGSGGASRETQYF.

This clone came up many times. The chain combines TRBV5-6 with TRBJ1-6, with 8 positions matching TRBD1. Germline V CDR1 and CDR2: SGHDT, YYEEEE. The V gene end was trimmed by 4 bases and the J gene end by 7 bases; junction bases not matched to a gene: 7. The length of the CDR3 is 15 residues. The CDR3 bases are TGTGCCAGCAGCACGGCGGACAGGGTGAATTCACCCCTCCACTTT. This codes for CASSTADRVNSPLHF.

In this sample, this clone turned up a few times. Relative to the germline gene, one junction end is altered; a read error may explain this. The chain has TRBV7-3 and TRBJ2-1; perhaps D is TRBD1 or TRBD2 (5 bases each). CDR1 and CDR2 from the germline V gene are SGHTA and FQGTGA. The CDR3 covers 14 residues. The CDR3 protein is CASSRGPLLNKQFF. CDR3 in DNA: TGTGCCAGCAGCCGGGGCCCACTCCTCAATAAGCAGTTCTTC.

Worth noting for this clone: A read error may be the cause here, since a much bigger clone is one base away. The V gene is TRBV4-1, the J gene TRBJ2-5; no firm D call. V lost 5 bases and J 7 bases, leaving 17 bases between the germline ends. This CDR3 spans 14 amino acids. Germline CDR1 reads MGHRA; CDR2 reads YSYEKL. The CDR3 is CASSKGDRLGTQYF. The CDR3 region has the DNA TGCGCCAGCAGCAAAGGCGACCGCTTGGGGACCCAGTACTTC.

The rearrangement uses TRBV4-2 and TRBJ2-1; possibly TRBD1 for D (5 bases). This CDR3 comprises 14 residues. Trimming shortened V by 1 base and J by 5 bases, and 9 bases separated the two germline ends. The germline CDR1 and CDR2 sequences are LGHNA and YNFKEQ. This CDR3 is CASSQVGRHNEQFF. The CDR3 nucleotides are TGTGCCAGCAGCCAAGTGGGGCGCCACAATGAGCAGTTCTTC.

This clone was observed at least ten times. V usage is TRBV20-1 and J usage is TRBJ1-6, with 8 bases identical to TRBD1. The germline gives CDR1 DFQATT, CDR2 SNEGSKA (reference sequence). CDR3 length: 14 amino acids. J gave up 7 bases and V 2 bases, and 4 bases lay outside the gene matches. CDR3 nucleotide sequence: TGCAGTGCTAGATCGGGACAGGAGAATTCACCCCTCCACTTT. This sequence encodes CSARSGQENSPLHF.

The table lists this clone with many counts. The chain is built from TRBV28 and TRBJ2-7; TRBD1 matches 9 bases. V trimming: 5 bases; J trimming: 7 bases; junction bases outside the gene matches: 6. Germline values: CDR1 MDHEN, CDR2 SYDVKM. The CDR3 has 13 amino acids. The CDR3 reads CASSPGQGGEQYF. Here the CDR3 DNA reads TGTGCCAGCAGTCCGGGACAGGGAGGAGAGCAGTACTTC.

The sample holds many counts of this clone. Other DNA sequences in the sample encode the same CDR3. The chain combines TRBV20-1 with TRBJ1-1; D perhaps matches TRBD1 (6 bases). The CDR3 has 12 residues. V lost 4 bases and J 4 bases, leaving 10 bases between the germline ends. CDR1 and CDR2 from the germline V gene are DFQATT and SNEGSKA (reference sequence). The CDR3 DNA reads TGCAGTGCTACGGGGGGCATCACTGAAGCTTTCTTT. Translation: CSATGGITEAFF.

As for this clone: A much larger clone lies a single base off, so this may be a read error. The chain couples TRBV4-2 to TRBJ2-6; D is undetermined. In germline, CDR1 is LGHNA, CDR2 YNFKEQ. The CDR3 sequence is 15 residues long. The CDR3 spells CASSQADSGSNVLTF. The CDR3 nucleotides are TGTGCCAGCAGCCAAGCGGATTCTGGGTCCAACGTCCTGACTTTC.

There are many counts of this clone. V and J are TRBV11-2 and TRBJ1-5; D remains unclear. Germline V lookup: CDR1 SGHAT, CDR2 FQNNGV. V was shortened by 5 bases and J by 6 bases, with 20 bases between the two germline ends. The CDR3 spans 16 residues. The CDR3 DNA reads TGTGCCAGCAGCCGCTATGGGATCGGAGGTAGTCAGCCCCAGCATTTT. Translation: CASSRYGIGGSQPQHF. The whole variable domain, remainder taken from reference TRBV11-2 and TRBJ1-5, is EAGVAQSPRYKIIEKRQSVAFWCNPISGHATLYWYQQILGQGPKLLIQFQNNGVVDDSQLPKDRFSAERLKGVDSTLKIQPAKLEDSAVYLCASSRYGIGGSQPQHFGDGTRLSIL.

This clone was counted many times. The chain combines TRBV7-9 with TRBJ2-5; weak D call: TRBD2 (5 bases). Per germline, CDR1 SEHNR and CDR2 FQNEAQ (reference sequence). There are 14 residues in the CDR3. Trimming left V 5 bases short and J 5 bases short, with 15 bases between. This CDR3 reads CASSPTAEEETQYF. The DNA of the CDR3 is TGTGCCAGCAGCCCTACCGCGGAGGAGGAGACCCAGTACTTC.